A single sample gave rise to the 32 T cell receptor beta chains below, sequenced in a study of siplizumab effects on memory and regulatory T cells. TCRdb's table, derived via immunoSEQ multiplex PCR, lists solely in-frame clones and lacks some. This table holds approximately 84,000 clones, around 95% found once. Sequencing input: CD8+ T cells sorted from blood. The origin of the receptors is a human donor in good health.

The rearrangement links TRBV28 to TRBJ2-5; 8 nucleotides line up with TRBD1. With V trimmed by 7 bases and J by 2 bases, 6 bases remained unmatched. The V gene's germline CDR1 is MDHEN and CDR2 SYDVKM. The CDR3 covers 14 residues. CDR3 bases: TGTGCCAGCATAGACAGGGGTCCGCAAGAGACCCAGTACTTC. Amino acid sequence: CASIDRGPQETQYF.

About this clone itself: One junction end disagrees with the germline gene, perhaps due to a read error. The chain links TRBV9 to TRBJ2-7; 7 bases map to TRBD1. The germline V gene encodes CDR1 SGDLS and CDR2 YYNGEE. CDR3 length equals 14 residues. The CDR3: CASSAGQRSYEQHF. The CDR3 coding sequence is TGTGCCAGCAGCGCGGGACAGCGGTCCTACGAGCAGCACTTC.

The J gene is TRBJ2-2, the V gene TRBV5-1; 13 bases are a match to TRBD2. Germline lookup yields CDR1 SGHRS and CDR2 YFSETQ. CDR3 length: 19 amino acids. V shed 4 bases and J 5 bases; nucleotides not matched to a gene: 14. The CDR3 coding sequence is TGCGCCAGCAGCCTTTCCGGGACTAGCGGGAACTCGAGGACCGGGGAGCTGTTTTTT. Residues: CASSLSGTSGNSRTGELFF.

This sequence joins TRBV28 and TRBJ2-2; D is perhaps TRBD1 (6 bases). The length of the CDR3 is 15 residues. From germline, CDR1 is MDHEN and CDR2 SYDVKM. V was clipped by 3 bases and J by 2 bases, with 10 bases between them. Written as DNA, the CDR3 is TGTGCCAGCAGTTTCAGGGGCCCAAACACCGGGGAGCTGTTTTTT. Protein product: CASSFRGPNTGELFF. The entire variable domain, with the rest obtained from reference TRBV28 and TRBJ2-2, is as follows: DVKVTQSSRYLVKRTGEKVFLECVQDMDHENMFWYRQDPGLGLRLIYFSYDVKMKEKGDIPEGYSVSREKKERFSLILESASTNQTSMYLCASSFRGPNTGELFFGEGSRLTVL.

J is TRBJ2-7 and V is TRBV28, with D possibly matching TRBD2 (6 bases). This CDR3 contains 13 residues. V was shortened by 6 bases and J by 0 bases, with 9 bases between the two germline ends. Germline-derived CDR1 and CDR2 are MDHEN and SYDVKM. The CDR3 bases are TGTGCCAGCAGAAAGCGGGTCTCCTACGAGCAGTACTTC. It codes for CASRKRVSYEQYF.

This clone was recorded once. The V gene is TRBV15, the J gene TRBJ2-1, with TRBD2 identical over 7 bases. Germline V gene data show CDR1 as LNHNV and CDR2 as YYDKDF (reference sequence). This CDR3 has 15 residues. Trimming at V came to 11 bases and at J to 2 bases, leaving 12 bases not matched to a gene. The CDR3 here is CAPVREVLPYNEQFF. The CDR3 DNA follows: TGTGCCCCGGTTCGGGAGGTACTTCCCTACAATGAGCAGTTCTTC.

This clone was detected only a few times. The V call is TRBV19, the J call TRBJ2-3, with D unclear. There are 12 residues in the CDR3. Germline CDR1 LNHDA, CDR2 SQIVND (reference sequence). Trimming removed 6 bases at V and 11 bases at J, with 15 bases between. This CDR3 is CASRKTPDGQYF. The DNA for the CDR3 is TGTGCCAGTAGGAAGACACCTGATGGGCAGTATTTT.

The rearrangement uses TRBV5-4 and TRBJ2-3; D possibly corresponds to TRBD2 (6 bases). CDR1 is SGHNT and CDR2 is YYREEE in the germline V gene (reference sequence). The CDR3 is 14 residues long. Trimming pared 4 bases from V and 2 bases from J, leaving 11 bases between. The CDR3: CASSPGLDTDTQYF. The CDR3 DNA follows: TGTGCCAGCAGCCCGGGACTCGACACAGATACGCAGTATTTT.

This clone has a handful of counts. The gene calls are TRBV5-4 and TRBJ2-7; the match to TRBD1 covers 7 bases. V shed 2 bases, J shed 2 bases, and the junction held 4 bases outside the gene matches. Looked up from germline, CDR1 is SGHNT and CDR2 is YYREEE (reference sequence). The CDR3 is 14 amino acids. CDR3 in DNA: TGTGCCAGCAGCTTTACAGGGGACACCTACGAGCAGTACTTC. Protein sequence: CASSFTGDTYEQYF.

This chain uses TRBV5-1 with TRBJ2-5; D might be TRBD1 (6 bases). The ends were cut back, 5 bases at V and 2 bases at J, with 13 bases in the middle. The CDR3 sequence is 14 residues long. Germline CDR1 and CDR2: SGHRS and YFSETQ. CDR3 in amino acids: CASRAGGYQETQYF. The CDR3 DNA sequence: TGCGCCAGCAGGGCTGGGGGCTATCAAGAGACCCAGTACTTC. Based on the CDR3 plus reference TRBV5-1 and TRBJ2-5, the full variable domain is KAGVTQTPRYLIKTRGQQVTLSCSPISGHRSVSWYQQTPGQGLQFLFEYFSETQRNKGNFPGRFSGRQFSNSRSEMNVSTLELGDSALYLCASRAGGYQETQYFGPGTRLLVL.

The V and J genes are TRBV30 and TRBJ2-7, with D maybe TRBD2 (5 bases). Per the germline V gene, CDR1 is GTSNPN and CDR2 is SVGIG (reference sequence). The V end lost 0 bases, the J end lost 0 bases, and 9 bases lay between the germline ends. The CDR3 length is 14 residues. The CDR3 DNA sequence: TGTGCCTGGAGTGTACGAGGGAGCTCCTACGAGCAGTACTTC. Translation: CAWSVRGSSYEQYF.

The rearrangement joins TRBV10-1 to TRBJ2-3; TRBD2 matches 7 bases. This CDR3 region has 13 residues. Germline trimming cut 2 bases from V and 8 bases from J; bases unmatched to any gene: 4. The germline gives CDR1 WNHNN, CDR2 SYGVQD (reference sequence). The CDR3 is CASSEGTILTQYF. The CDR3 coding sequence is TGCGCCAGCAGTGAGGGGACTATACTTACGCAGTATTTT.

J is TRBJ2-7 and V is TRBV14, with 7 positions matching TRBD2. With V trimmed by 0 bases and J by 0 bases, 5 bases remained unmatched. Germline-derived CDR1 and CDR2 are SGHDN and FVKESK. The CDR3 is made up of 16 amino acids. CDR3 DNA sequence: TGTGCCAGCAGCCAAGATTGGGGGGAGGGCTCCTACGAGCAGTACTTC. As protein: CASSQDWGEGSYEQYF.

This sequence joins TRBV19 and TRBJ2-1; TRBD2 matches at 10 bases. Germline CDR1 LNHDA, CDR2 SQIVND (reference sequence). V lost 10 bases to trimming and J lost 1 base; unmatched junction nucleotides: 7. This CDR3 region has 15 residues. This CDR3 reads CAIRTSGGSYNEQFF. DNA for the CDR3: TGTGCCATTAGGACTAGCGGAGGATCCTACAATGAGCAGTTCTTC.

The chain uses TRBV29-1 and TRBJ2-2; D is possibly TRBD2 (5 bases). There are 15 residues in the CDR3. Trimming left V 4 bases short and J 4 bases short, with 16 bases between. Germline CDR1 is SQVTM and CDR2 is ANQGSEA. As DNA, the CDR3 is TGCAGCGTTGCGGGCGGGTGGACTTCCACCGGGGAGCTGTTTTTT. Residues: CSVAGGWTSTGELFF.

This sequence joins TRBV5-8 and TRBJ2-7, with TRBD2 identical over 14 bases. The trim removed 3 bases at V and 6 bases at J, leaving 2 bases unmatched. CDR3 size: 14 residues. CDR1 is SGHTS and CDR2 is YDEGEE in the germline V gene. CDR3: CASSSGLAGVEQYF. CDR3 nucleotide sequence: TGTGCCAGCAGCTCGGGACTAGCGGGAGTCGAGCAGTACTTC. Complete variable domain (other parts from reference TRBV5-8 and TRBJ2-7): EAGVTQSPTHLIKTRGQQATLRCSPISGHTSVYWYQQALGLGLQFLLWYDEGEERNRGNFPPRFSGRQFPNYSSELNVNALELEDSALYLCASSSGLAGVEQYFGPGTRLTVT.

This clone is a singleton in its sample. The chain is built from TRBV23-1 and TRBJ1-1; 7 bases match TRBD1. TRBV23-1 is classed as an ORF, of uncertain function. Trimming at V came to 6 bases and at J to 4 bases, leaving 17 bases not matched to a gene. This CDR3 comprises 17 residues. CDR3 nucleotides: TGCGCCAGCAGCTCTAGTCTAGGGAGACAGGGTGGCACTGAAGCTTTCTTT. Translated, it gives CASSSSLGRQGGTEAFF.

V and J are TRBV6-1 and TRBJ1-3, with D uncertain. Trimming shortened V by 8 bases and J by 1 base, and 12 bases separated the two germline ends. Germline lookup yields CDR1 MNHNS and CDR2 SASEGT. The CDR3 runs to 14 residues. CDR3 sequence: CASLERRSGNTIYF. The CDR3 DNA reads as TGTGCCAGCCTCGAAAGGAGGTCTGGAAACACCATATATTTT.

V is TRBV4-1 and J is TRBJ2-7; 10 bases map to TRBD2. The CDR3 contains 16 residues. J gave up 3 bases and V 0 bases, and 5 bases lay outside the gene matches. Germline V gives CDR1 MGHRA, CDR2 YSYEKL. The CDR3 loop reads CASSQDPASGSYEQYF. Here the CDR3 DNA reads TGCGCCAGCAGCCAAGACCCCGCTAGCGGGAGCTACGAGCAGTACTTC.

In this sample, this clone turned up once. V gene TRBV9 combines with J gene TRBJ2-7, with D unclear. Germline V lookup: CDR1 SGDLS, CDR2 YYNGEE. Trimming took 3 bases from V and 3 from J, leaving 16 bases between them. This CDR3 is built from 15 residues. CDR3: CASSAAVGRNYEQYF. CDR3 DNA: TGTGCCAGCAGCGCCGCCGTCGGCCGGAACTACGAGCAGTACTTC.

V usage is TRBV9 and J usage is TRBJ2-1; tentative D call: TRBD2 (6 bases). Per the germline V gene, CDR1 is SGDLS and CDR2 is YYNGEE. The CDR3 runs 15 residues. V lost 6 bases to trimming and J lost 3 bases, with 16 bases between them. The CDR3, as DNA: TGTGCCAGCACCTTCGGGGGTGCGAACTACAATGAGCAGTTCTTC. This encodes CASTFGGANYNEQFF. The full variable domain, in which reference TRBV9 and TRBJ2-1 provide the parts outside the CDR3, is DSGVTQTPKHLITATGQRVTLRCSPRSGDLSVYWYQQSLDQGLQFLIQYYNGEERAKGNILERFSAQQFPDLHSELNLSSLELGDSALYFCASTFGGANYNEQFFGPGTRLTVL.

The chain carries TRBV10-2 and TRBJ2-7; TRBD2 matches 10 bases. This CDR3 is 14 amino acids long. V dropped 5 bases and J dropped 5; count of bases not matched to a gene: 6. CDR1 is WSHSY, CDR2 SAAADI, per germline. The CDR3 bases are TGCGCCAGCAGTACCAGCGGGAGGGTGAACGAGCAGTACTTC. The encoded protein is CASSTSGRVNEQYF.

The V and J genes are TRBV7-8 and TRBJ2-2, with 12 bases aligning to TRBD2. This CDR3 is 17 amino acids long. The germline CDR1 and CDR2 sequences are SGHVS and FQNEAQ. Unmatched junction bases numbered 5, after V lost 6 bases and J lost 0 bases. The CDR3 DNA follows: TGTGCCAGCAGGACGGGACTAGCGGGCTCGAACACCGGGGAGCTGTTTTTT. As protein: CASRTGLAGSNTGELFF.

V gene TRBV15 combines with J gene TRBJ2-3; 7 bases line up with TRBD2. Germline V gene data show CDR1 as LNHNV and CDR2 as YYDKDF (reference sequence). V trimming: 8 bases; J trimming: 1 base; junction bases outside the gene matches: 6. This CDR3 region has 14 residues. CDR3 nucleotides: TGTGCCACCGGCGGACTAGTTGGCACAGATACGCAGTATTTT. Encoded protein: CATGGLVGTDTQYF.

The chain combines TRBV19 with TRBJ2-1; 8 bases are shared with TRBD2. The junction had 7 bases not matched to a gene; V was cut back by 0 bases and J by 9 bases. The germline CDR1 and CDR2 sequences are LNHDA and SQIVND (reference sequence). The CDR3 has 15 amino acids. The CDR3, as DNA: TGTGCCAGTAGTATAGAACTAGCGGAGCTGGGTGAGCAGTTCTTC. This codes for CASSIELAELGEQFF.

In regard to this clone: Other DNA sequences of this sample code for an identical CDR3. The rearrangement links TRBV4-1 to TRBJ2-3; 7 bases agree with TRBD2. Germline V gene lookup returns CDR1 MGHRA and CDR2 YSYEKL. J was trimmed by 3 bases and V by 0 bases; bases with no gene match: 9. CDR3 length: 17 residues. The CDR3 bases are TGCGCCAGCAGCCAAGATGGGGCGGGAGTAAGTACAGATACGCAGTATTTT. Translating it yields CASSQDGAGVSTDTQYF.

This chain connects TRBV27 to TRBJ1-1; D unclear. The V gene's germline CDR1 is MNHEY and CDR2 SMNVEV (reference sequence). The germline V and J ends were trimmed by 1 base and 2 bases, with 11 bases remaining between them. This CDR3 has 15 amino acids. DNA of the CDR3: TGTGCCAGCAGTTTATTTGGAGACCTAAACACTGAAGCTTTCTTT. Its translation is CASSLFGDLNTEAFF.

The V call is TRBV27, the J call TRBJ1-2, with 7 bases matching TRBD1. Germline V gene data show CDR1 as MNHEY and CDR2 as SMNVEV (reference sequence). The CDR3 has 15 amino acids. Unmatched junction bases numbered 9, after V lost 0 bases and J lost 8 bases. For the CDR3, the DNA is TGTGCCAGCAGTTTATCCTCCCACGACAGGGTGGGCTACACCTTC. Protein product: CASSLSSHDRVGYTF.

V gene TRBV7-9 combines with J gene TRBJ1-1; maybe TRBD1 (5 bases). Trimming took off 2 bases at V and 1 base at J, with 11 bases between the two ends. Germline V gene data show CDR1 as SEHNR and CDR2 as FQNEAQ (reference sequence). CDR3 length: 15 residues. The DNA of the CDR3 is TGTGCCAGCAGCTTATACGGGGGTCCGAACACTGAAGCTTTCTTT. The encoded protein is CASSLYGGPNTEAFF.

V usage is TRBV7-9 and J usage is TRBJ1-1; D remains ambiguous. The germline V gene encodes CDR1 SEHNR and CDR2 FQNEAQ (reference sequence). The CDR3 loop spans 14 amino acids. Trimming took 4 bases from V and 6 from J, leaving 15 bases between them. CDR3 in DNA: TGTGCCAGCAGCTACACGGACCGGGCCCCTGAAGCTTTCTTT. Translating gives CASSYTDRAPEAFF.

The DNA for the CDR3 is TGTGCCAGCAGTTTAGGGGGGACAGGGGATCAGCCCCAGCATTTT. The encoded protein is CASSLGGTGDQPQHF. V gene TRBV28 combines with J gene TRBJ1-5, with 10 bases identical to TRBD1. Germline assignment: CDR1 MDHEN and CDR2 SYDVKM. The CDR3 has 15 amino acids. V lost 2 bases, J lost 5 bases, and 3 bases stayed unmatched. The variable domain in full, with the rest retrieved from reference TRBV28 and TRBJ1-5, is DVKVTQSSRYLVKRTGEKVFLECVQDMDHENMFWYRQDPGLGLRLIYFSYDVKMKEKGDIPEGYSVSREKKERFSLILESASTNQTSMYLCASSLGGTGDQPQHFGDGTRLSIL.

The chain is built from TRBV7-9 and TRBJ2-3; 11 bases are a match to TRBD2. V was clipped by 4 bases and J by 4 bases; unmatched bases: 10. This CDR3 is 17 amino acids long. Germline assignment: CDR1 SEHNR and CDR2 FQNEAQ (reference sequence). CDR3 DNA: TGTGCCAGCAGCTCCCCCACTAGCGGGAGTATCTCAGATACGCAGTATTTT. As protein: CASSSPTSGSISDTQYF.